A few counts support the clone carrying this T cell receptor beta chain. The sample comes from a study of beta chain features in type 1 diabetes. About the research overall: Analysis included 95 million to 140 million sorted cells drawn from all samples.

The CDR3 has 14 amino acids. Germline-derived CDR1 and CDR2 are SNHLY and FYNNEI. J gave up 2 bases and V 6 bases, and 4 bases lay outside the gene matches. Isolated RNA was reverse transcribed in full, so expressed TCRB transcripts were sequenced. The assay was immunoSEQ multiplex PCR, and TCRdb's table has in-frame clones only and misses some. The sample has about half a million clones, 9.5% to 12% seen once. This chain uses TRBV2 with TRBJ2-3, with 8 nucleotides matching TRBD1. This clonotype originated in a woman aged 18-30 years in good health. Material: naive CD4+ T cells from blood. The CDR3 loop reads CASSSGGFTDTQYF. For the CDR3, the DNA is TGTGCCAGCAGCTCAGGGGGCTTCACAGATACGCAGTATTTT. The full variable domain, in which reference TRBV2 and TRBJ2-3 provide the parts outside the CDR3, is EPEVTQTPSHQVTQMGQEVILRCVPISNHLYFYWYRQILGQKVEFLVSFYNNEISEKSEIFDDQFSVERPDGSNFTLKIRSTKLEDSAMYFCASSSGGFTDTQYFGPGTRLTVL.